Sequencing of this T cell receptor (beta chain) was carried out in a study of blood T cell repertoires in COVID-19. Study-wide context: The samples span acute and convalescent COVID-19 from the United States, Italy and Spain. The cDNA or gDNA used as material had been derived from T cells, B-cell-depleted T cells, or PBMCs.

After removal of 4 bases from V and 3 bases from J, the junction contained 2 bases not matched to a gene. Per the germline V gene, CDR1 is MNHEY and CDR2 is SVGEGT. CDR3 length equals 14 residues. Original methodology: Estimates of nucleated cell counts were drawn from the amplification of reference gene primers. Method: immunoSEQ multiplex PCR; TCRdb's copy keeps in-frame clones and lacks some. V, J and clone size are those of that table, while D and trimming were read from the DNA. Among about 130,000 clones listed, less than 90% were seen once. This chain links TRBV6-2 or TRBV6-3 with TRBJ1-5; 8 nucleotides match TRBD1. The TCR originated in a man aged 80 or over with active or convalescent COVID-19. Material for sequencing was peripheral blood. The CDR3 sequence: CASSLDRDNQPQHF. The CDR3 DNA reads as TGTGCCAGCAGTTTGGACAGGGACAATCAGCCCCAGCATTTT.